The entry below describes one T cell receptor (beta chain). What it binds is not known. The germline and genes are mouse ones. The DNA ends 1 residue before the CDR3 does, and the rest of the CDR3 is filled in from the germline J gene. This sample is drawn from a study of tissue T cells after allogeneic stem cell transplantation. Study-wide findings and caveats: Within patients, tissue anatomy strongly shaped TCR repertoire composition. The patient cohort was small and clinically heterogeneous, with limited sampling depth.

V was cut by 0 bases and J by 4 bases, with 6 bases left in between. CDR3 length equals 13 residues. Germline CDR1 LGHNA, CDR2 YSYQKL. Measured with immunoSEQ multiplex PCR; TCRdb has only the in-frame clones, and not every one. In the table there are about 15,000 clones, 55% to 75% of which are singletons. Material: spleen. The sequence came from a female BALB/c mouse in good health. The MHC haplotype of the strain is H2-d. This chain connects TRBV2 to TRBJ1-2, with no clear D. The DNA read from the CDR3 is TGTGCCAGCAGCCAAGATTGGGGCTCCGACTACACC. It translates to CASSQDWGSDYT. The whole CDR3 sequence is CASSQDWGSDYTF. Filled out from reference TRBV2 and TRBJ1-2, the complete variable domain reads DPKIIQKPKYLVAVTGSEKILICEQYLGHNAMYWYRQSAKKPLEFMFSYSYQKLMDNQTASSRFQPQSSKKNHLDLQITALKPDDSATYFCASSQDWGSDYTFGSGTRLLVI.